This T cell receptor beta chain was captured by sequencing in a study of spatial heterogeneity in lung cancer. The overall study: A unique TCR and UMI combination showed up more than ten times in raw reads, on average. Study-level results: Whereas they appeared in blood less at follow-up, ubiquitous expanded tumor TCRs appeared there more at resection.

This clonotype was found many times. Its target is not known. The germline CDR1 and CDR2 sequences are DFQATT and SNEGSKA (reference sequence). V shed 3 bases, J shed 3 bases, and the junction held 11 bases outside the gene matches. The CDR3 has 16 amino acids. The sample's time point: sample taken at primary tumor resection. Tumor, nontumor lung or frozen PBMC supplied whole RNA, sequenced without sorting. The donors, about 74 patients with untreated early-stage non-small cell lung cancer, provided the samples. The study tagged each TCR cDNA molecule with a unique molecular identifier. Using its own MiXCR run on the 5' RACE reads, TCRdb lists one record per CDR3 protein. The sample has over 90,000 distinct CDR3 sequences, approximately 8.5% seen once.

The receptor was derived from a male donor with early-stage non-small cell lung cancer. The chain is built from TRBV20-1 and TRBJ2-3; 8 bases fit TRBD2. Sequenced here: PBMCs, sampled at surgery. CDR3 nucleotides: TGCAGTGCTAGTCCCCGGGGAGCGGGAGTAACAGATACGCAGTATTTT. Translating gives CSASPRGAGVTDTQYF.